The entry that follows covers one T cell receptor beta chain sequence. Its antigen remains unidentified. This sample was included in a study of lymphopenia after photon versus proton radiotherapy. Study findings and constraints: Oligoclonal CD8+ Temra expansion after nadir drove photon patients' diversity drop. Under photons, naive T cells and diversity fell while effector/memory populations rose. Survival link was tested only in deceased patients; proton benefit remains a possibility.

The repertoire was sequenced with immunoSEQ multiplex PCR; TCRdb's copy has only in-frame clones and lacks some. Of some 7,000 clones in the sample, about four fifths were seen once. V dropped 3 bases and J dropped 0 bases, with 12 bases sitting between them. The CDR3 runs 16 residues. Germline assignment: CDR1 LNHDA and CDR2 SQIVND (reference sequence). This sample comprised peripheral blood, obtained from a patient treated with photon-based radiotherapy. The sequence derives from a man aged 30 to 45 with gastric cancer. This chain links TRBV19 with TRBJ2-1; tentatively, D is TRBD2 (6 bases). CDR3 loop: CASSILSGSSYNEQFF. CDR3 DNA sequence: TGTGCCAGTAGTATTCTTAGCGGAAGCTCCTACAATGAGCAGTTCTTC.